The present TCR beta chain was sequenced within a study of control samples from healthy donors and cancer patients. CDR3 length: 13 residues. V was clipped by 6 bases and J by 5 bases, with 11 bases between them. Looked up from germline, CDR1 is MNHEY and CDR2 is SMNVEV (reference sequence). The protocol was immunoSEQ multiplex PCR, while the TCRdb copy is restricted to in-frame clones and leaves out a portion. The sample has some 40,000 clones; about four fifths are singletons. What was sequenced was PBMCs. The genes are TRBV27 and TRBJ1-5; D gene unclear. The receptor was isolated from a woman aged 55-70 years with lung cancer. CDR3 DNA sequence: TGTGCCAGCAGCCCCCAGGCTGATCAGCCCCAGCATTTT. Its protein is CASSPQADQPQHF.